Presented here are 6 T cell receptor beta chains from one specimen sequenced in a study of T cells after yellow fever vaccination. TCRdb re-analysed the 5' RACE reads in MiXCR, keeping a single row per CDR3 protein. This table holds about 550,000 distinct CDR3 sequences, approximately 21% found once. The sequencing here drew on PBMCs, taken 15 days after the yellow fever booster vaccination. Receptors originate from a man aged 30 to 45 who received the YFV17D yellow fever vaccine.

This clonotype has a handful of counts. V and J are TRBV20-1 and TRBJ2-3; a possible D gene is TRBD2 (6 bases). Germline assignment: CDR1 DFQATT and CDR2 SNEGSKA (reference sequence). This CDR3 comprises 15 residues. Trimming shortened V by 3 bases and J by 1 base, and 14 bases separated the two germline ends. CDR3 amino acids: CSARNPGLRTDTQYF. CDR3 in DNA: TGCAGTGCTAGGAACCCGGGACTCCGCACAGATACGCAGTATTTT.

This clonotype has only a few counts. The genes are TRBV9 and TRBJ2-7, with TRBD2 matching over 7 bases. Trimming took 0 bases from V and 6 from J; bases not matched to a gene: 6. The V gene's germline CDR1 is SGDLS and CDR2 YYNGEE. The CDR3 has 14 residues. This CDR3 reads CASSVGAGALEQYF. The DNA for the CDR3 is TGTGCCAGCAGCGTAGGGGCGGGAGCTCTCGAGCAGTACTTC.

The V call is TRBV12-3 or TRBV12-4, the J call TRBJ2-3; 10 nucleotides align to TRBD2. This CDR3 is 13 amino acids long. With V trimmed by 6 bases and J by 15 bases, 12 bases remained unmatched. Here the CDR3 DNA reads TGTGCCAGCAGCCCACTAGCGGGAAGTCCGGAATATTTT. This translates into CASSPLAGSPEYF.

This clonotype was observed a few times. The chain combines TRBV7-6 with TRBJ2-7; 10 nucleotides line up with TRBD2. Germline V CDR1 and CDR2: SGHVS, FNYEAQ. This CDR3 contains 16 residues. The V and J ends lost 1 base and 2 bases, in that order; junction bases with no gene match: 5. This CDR3 reads CASSLGTSGWTYEQYF. The CDR3 coding sequence is TGTGCCAGCAGCTTAGGGACTAGCGGTTGGACCTACGAGCAGTACTTC.

This clonotype was recorded a few times. The chain recombines TRBV12-3 or TRBV12-4 with TRBJ2-2; maybe TRBD2 (6 bases). The V gene lost 4 bases and the J gene lost 3 bases, with 15 bases spanning the gap. This CDR3 contains 16 residues. The CDR3 loop reads CASSWGVSRDTGELFF. CDR3 sequence (DNA): TGTGCCAGCAGTTGGGGGGTCTCGAGGGACACCGGGGAGCTGTTTTTT.

This clonotype appeared many times. The V call is TRBV11-2, the J call TRBJ2-2; D ambiguous. This CDR3 has 13 amino acids. Germline V gene data show CDR1 as SGHAT and CDR2 as FQNNGV. The V end was cut by 1 base, the J end by 6 bases, with 6 bases between. CDR3 DNA sequence: TGTGCCAGCAGCTTAGGCCCTGCCGGGGAGCTGTTTTTT. This sequence encodes CASSLGPAGELFF.